The source of this T cell receptor (beta chain) is a study of cytomegalovirus exposure and HLA in healthy donors. Some clones are missing from TCRdb's copy, which holds only in-frame ones; the method was immunoSEQ multiplex PCR. The sample includes about 110,000 clones, about nine tenths seen only once; the top ten take around 1.7%. With respect to this clone: Its target is not known.

From the roughly 120-subject validation cohort, which was separate from the approximately 670-subject first cohort, the donors were drawn. Overall study results and limits: For cytomegalovirus status, the classifier reportedly gave diagnoses with high specificity and sensitivity. There were three CMV-associated chains whose specificity for CMV antigens was confirmed in vitro. Many donors carried some public TCRs, although rarity characterized most TCR sequences.

The length of the CDR3 is 12 residues. Trimming shortened V by 10 bases and J by 9 bases, and 16 bases separated the two germline ends. Germline loops: CDR1 MNHEY, CDR2 SMNVEV (reference sequence). The TCR originated in a woman younger than 35 in good health and CMV-seropositive. Input material: PBMCs. The chain is built from TRBV27 and TRBJ2-1; D might be TRBD2 (5 bases). The CDR3 DNA is TGTGCCACCTTTAGCGAGGCCGTTGAGCAGTTCTTC. Translation gives CATFSEAVEQFF.